This T cell receptor (beta chain) came from a study of cytomegalovirus exposure and HLA in healthy donors. PCR employed 60 Vbeta and 13 Jbeta primers. Some clones are missing from TCRdb's copy, which holds only in-frame ones; the method was immunoSEQ multiplex PCR. Of roughly 100,000 clones listed, approximately 69% were seen once; the top ten hold 20% to 25%. The V segment lost 0 bases and the J segment 8 bases; nucleotides outside the gene matches: 1. The CDR3 has 13 residues. Germline V gives CDR1 LGHNT, CDR2 FRNRAP. This clone was observed a few times. The chain links TRBV12-5 to TRBJ1-1; TRBD1 matches at 9 bases. The sequence derives from a woman aged 50 to 65 in good health and CMV-seropositive. Sequenced material: PBMCs. DNA of the CDR3: TGTGCTAGTGGTTTGGTCGACAGGGGGGAAGCTTTCTTT. This translates into CASGLVDRGEAFF.